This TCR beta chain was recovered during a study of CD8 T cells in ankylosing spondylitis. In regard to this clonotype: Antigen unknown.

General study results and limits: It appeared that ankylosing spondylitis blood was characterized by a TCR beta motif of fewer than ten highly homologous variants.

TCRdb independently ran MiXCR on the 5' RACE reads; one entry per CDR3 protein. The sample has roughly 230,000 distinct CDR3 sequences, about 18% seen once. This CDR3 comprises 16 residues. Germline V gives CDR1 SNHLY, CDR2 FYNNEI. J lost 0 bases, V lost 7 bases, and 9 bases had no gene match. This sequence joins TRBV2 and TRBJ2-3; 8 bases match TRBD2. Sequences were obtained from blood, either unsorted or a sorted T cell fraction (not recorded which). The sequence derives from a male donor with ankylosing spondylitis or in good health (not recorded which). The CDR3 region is CASNGLAAPSTDTQYF. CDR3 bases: TGTGCCAGCAATGGACTAGCCGCCCCTAGCACAGATACGCAGTATTTT. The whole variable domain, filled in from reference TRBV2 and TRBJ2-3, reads EPEVTQTPSHQVTQMGQEVILRCVPISNHLYFYWYRQILGQKVEFLVSFYNNEISEKSEIFDDQFSVERPDGSNFTLKIRSTKLEDSAMYFCASNGLAAPSTDTQYFGPGTRLTVL.